This T cell receptor beta chain was identified during a study of blood T cells in healthy people across ages. The CDR3 is 20 residues long. The germline V gene encodes CDR1 LGHNA and CDR2 YNFKEQ. V lost 0 bases to trimming and J lost 4 bases; unmatched junction nucleotides: 11. Remarks on this clonotype: What it recognizes is unknown.

Study-wide results and caveats: Expanded clonotype shifts may have been confounded, as the donors had an unknown CMV status.

A sample-barcoded 5' primer and a J-beta primer mix were used in a second PCR of roughly 6 to 11 cycles. The authors tagged each cDNA molecule using a template-switch adaptor with 12 random nucleotides. TCRdb reprocessed the 5' RACE reads via MiXCR and lists one record per CDR3 protein. The sample records about 1.8 million distinct CDR3 sequences, 49% being singletons. The rearrangement links TRBV4-2 to TRBJ2-3, with 15 bases that match TRBD2. This clonotype originated in a woman in her forties in good health. The sample was blood. For the CDR3, the DNA is TGTGCCAGCAGCCAAGAGAAGACAGGGGGACTAGCGGGGGGCCCAGATACGCAGTATTTT. It translates to CASSQEKTGGLAGGPDTQYF.